A single sample gave rise to the 28 T cell receptor beta chains below, sequenced in a study of cytomegalovirus exposure and HLA in healthy donors. This PCR relied on a set of 60 Vbeta primers and 13 Jbeta primers. Sequencing was performed with immunoSEQ multiplex PCR; in TCRdb, only in-frame clones are kept and a portion is missing. The data show fewer than 120,000 clones, roughly 80% seen once. Sequenced sample: PBMCs. Receptors originate from a man aged 25 to 40 in good health and CMV-seropositive.

The rearrangement links TRBV7-9 to TRBJ2-1; TRBD2 agrees at 9 bases. CDR1 and CDR2 (germline): SEHNR, FQNEAQ (reference sequence). V lost 2 bases to trimming and J lost 1 base; unmatched junction nucleotides: 12. This CDR3 is built from 19 residues. The CDR3 sequence: CASSLSGGGALTSYNEQFF. In DNA form, the CDR3 reads TGTGCCAGCAGCTTATCCGGCGGGGGGGCTCTCACATCCTACAATGAGCAGTTCTTC. Full variable domain (rest looked up from reference TRBV7-9 and TRBJ2-1): DTGVSQNPRHKITKRGQNVTFRCDPISEHNRLYWYRQTLGQGPEFLTYFQNEAQLEKSRLLSDRFSAERPKGSFSTLEIQRTEQGDSAMYLCASSLSGGGALTSYNEQFFGPGTRLTVL.

This clone was picked up a small number of times. The rearrangement uses TRBV4-1 and TRBJ2-7; D perhaps matches TRBD1 (5 bases). The V gene lost 4 bases and the J gene lost 7 bases, with 20 bases spanning the gap. Per the germline V gene, CDR1 is MGHRA and CDR2 is YSYEKL. The CDR3 length is 15 residues. The DNA for the CDR3 is TGCGCCAGCAGCCGTTTCGAGATGGGGCAGGTAGAGCAGTACTTC. Its translation: CASSRFEMGQVEQYF.

This clone was seen more than once but under ten times. The rearrangement uses TRBV6-1 and TRBJ1-5; perhaps TRBD1 as D (6 bases). V was pared by 2 bases and J by 5 bases, with 13 bases between. The germline V gene encodes CDR1 MNHNS and CDR2 SASEGT. This CDR3 region has 15 residues. The DNA for the CDR3 is TGTGCCAGCAGTGAAAGAGGACAGCGAGATCAGCCCCAGCATTTT. It encodes CASSERGQRDQPQHF.

This clone was seen once. This chain uses TRBV4-2 with TRBJ1-2; 7 positions match TRBD1. The CDR3 runs to 13 residues. Germline trimming cut 4 bases from V and 4 bases from J; bases unmatched to any gene: 3. CDR1 and CDR2 from the germline V gene are LGHNA and YNFKEQ. CDR3 DNA: TGTGCCAGCAGCCCAGGGGGTCCCTATGGCTACACCTTC. Its protein product is CASSPGGPYGYTF.

The chain recombines TRBV9 with TRBJ2-5; 9 positions agree with TRBD2. The germline V gene encodes CDR1 SGDLS and CDR2 YYNGEE. The length of the CDR3 is 17 residues. V lost 2 bases to trimming and J lost 1 base; unmatched junction nucleotides: 9. The CDR3 DNA follows: TGTGCCAGCAGCGTTGGGGCGGGGGGGCCTTTCCAAGAGACCCAGTACTTC. This gives the protein CASSVGAGGPFQETQYF.

V is TRBV5-4 and J is TRBJ2-3; TRBD2 matches 7 bases. The germline V gene encodes CDR1 SGHNT and CDR2 YYREEE (reference sequence). The CDR3 is 15 amino acids. Trimming cost V 1 base and J 3 bases; bases outside gene matches: 5. Written as DNA, the CDR3 is TGTGCCAGCAGCTTGTGGGGCGGGGGAACAGATACGCAGTATTTT. Amino acid sequence: CASSLWGGGTDTQYF.

The V call is TRBV12-1, the J call TRBJ1-2; the table assigns TRBD1, which was not confirmed against the DNA. TRBV12-1 is marked as a pseudogene. CDR3 length equals 14 residues. For the CDR3, the DNA is TGTGCCAGCAGCTCGCCGGGACAGGGGAATGGCTACACCTTC. Translated: CASSSPGQGNGYTF.

The genes are TRBV11-2 and TRBJ2-5; a weak D match, TRBD1 (6 bases). Trimming left V 5 bases short and J 5 bases short, with 18 bases between. Germline V gene data show CDR1 as SGHAT and CDR2 as FQNNGV. The CDR3 is 15 residues long. CDR3 nucleotides: TGTGCCAGCAGCGCGTTCAGGGGAACCCAGGAGACCCAGTACTTC. Translation: CASSAFRGTQETQYF.

The rearrangement uses TRBV6-1 and TRBJ1-1; D gene uncertain. This CDR3 is 14 amino acids long. Germline loops: CDR1 MNHNS, CDR2 SASEGT. V gave up 6 bases and J gave up 3 bases, with 14 bases separating them. CDR3 sequence reads: CASSTAGVDTEAFF. The CDR3 DNA follows: TGTGCCAGCAGCACCGCGGGTGTTGACACTGAAGCTTTCTTT.

This chain connects TRBV5-1 to TRBJ2-5, with D maybe TRBD2 (6 bases). Deletions cut 1 base from V and 1 base from J, with 14 bases between. CDR3 length equals 16 residues. CDR1 is SGHRS, CDR2 YFSETQ, per germline. The CDR3, as DNA: TGCGCCAGCAGCTTGTTGGGGGGAAGAGGCCAAGAGACCCAGTACTTC. Translation: CASSLLGGRGQETQYF.

The chain links TRBV10-3 to TRBJ1-5; TRBD1 might be the D (5 bases). The V end lost 5 bases, the J end lost 5 bases, and 13 bases lay between the germline ends. The CDR3 sequence is 14 residues long. The germline gives CDR1 ENHRY, CDR2 SYGVKD. CDR3 sequence (DNA): TGTGCCATCAGTTCCCGGACAACAGATCAGCCCCAGCATTTT. Its protein is CAISSRTTDQPQHF.

V gene TRBV2 combines with J gene TRBJ1-2; 9 bases agree with TRBD1. Germline V gene lookup returns CDR1 SNHLY and CDR2 FYNNEI. V gave up 0 bases and J gave up 5 bases; unmatched junction bases: 7. CDR3 length: 16 amino acids. DNA for the CDR3: TGTGCCAGCAGTGAAGCGAGGACAGGGGCCGGGTATGGCTACACCTTC. Protein sequence: CASSEARTGAGYGYTF. Drawing the rest from reference TRBV2 and TRBJ1-2, the complete variable domain is EPEVTQTPSHQVTQMGQEVILRCVPISNHLYFYWYRQILGQKVEFLVSFYNNEISEKSEIFDDQFSVERPDGSNFTLKIRSTKLEDSAMYFCASSEARTGAGYGYTFGSGTRLTVV.

V is TRBV11-3 and J is TRBJ2-5; 9 bases map to TRBD1. The V segment lost 5 bases and the J segment 3 bases; nucleotides outside the gene matches: 4. Germline V gene sequence: CDR1 SGHNT, CDR2 YENEEA. This CDR3 contains 14 residues. CDR3 in DNA: TGTGCCAGCAGCCTCCGGGACAGGGAAGAGACCCAGTACTTC. Amino acid sequence: CASSLRDREETQYF.

A remark on this clone: The same CDR3 arises from other DNA sequences in this sample as well. This chain connects TRBV6-6 to TRBJ1-5; the D gene is possibly TRBD1 (5 bases). Germline assignment: CDR1 MNHNY and CDR2 SVGAGI (reference sequence). V dropped 0 bases and J dropped 4 bases, with 7 bases sitting between them. This CDR3 has 14 residues. CDR3 in DNA: TGTGCCAGCAGTTACTCCGGGGGGAATCAGCCCCAGCATTTT. The encoded protein is CASSYSGGNQPQHF.

The chain carries TRBV9 and TRBJ1-1; TRBD1 might be the D (6 bases). V lost 3 bases and J 11 bases, leaving 17 bases between the germline ends. Germline V CDR1 and CDR2: SGDLS, YYNGEE. The CDR3 spans 13 residues. Written as DNA, the CDR3 is TGTGCCAGCAGCGAGGGGAACAGGGCTCGGGCTTTCTTT. It translates to CASSEGNRARAFF.

The chain links TRBV4-1 to TRBJ2-1; 12 bases are a match to TRBD2. The CDR3 runs to 15 residues. The V gene's germline CDR1 is MGHRA and CDR2 YSYEKL. V was pared by 5 bases and J by 5 bases, with 4 bases of the junction left unmatched. The CDR3 nucleotides are TGCGCCAGCAGCATACTAGCGGGGGGAAACAATGAGCAGTTCTTC. Protein sequence: CASSILAGGNNEQFF.

V and J are TRBV6-5 and TRBJ1-1; 7 bases line up with TRBD1. This CDR3 is 13 amino acids long. V shed 4 bases, J shed 6 bases, and the junction held 5 bases outside the gene matches. CDR1 is MNHEY and CDR2 is SVGAGI in the germline V gene. CDR3 coding DNA: TGTGCCAGCAGTTCCGCGACAGGGTCTGAAGCTTTCTTT. It codes for CASSSATGSEAFF.

This clone was detected only a few times. CDR3 DNA: TGTGCCAGCAGTGAAGCGTTCCCCACCTACGAGCAGTACTTC. Protein product: CASSEAFPTYEQYF. This chain connects TRBV6-1 to TRBJ2-7; no reliable D call. The V gene's germline CDR1 is MNHNS and CDR2 SASEGT. The V gene lost 0 bases and the J gene lost 2 bases, with 8 bases spanning the gap. The CDR3 runs 14 residues.

J is TRBJ1-4 and V is TRBV6-5; a possible D gene is TRBD1 (5 bases). Per germline, CDR1 MNHEY and CDR2 SVGAGI. The CDR3 length is 15 residues. V was clipped by 5 bases and J by 6 bases, with 16 bases between them. This CDR3 is CASSPWGGTYEKLFF. In nucleotides, the CDR3 is TGTGCCAGCAGTCCTTGGGGGGGGACTTATGAAAAACTGTTTTTT.

J is TRBJ2-7 and V is TRBV25-1; TRBD1 matches 10 bases. This CDR3 has 15 residues. Germline CDR1 reads MGHDK; CDR2 reads SYGVNS. After removal of 4 bases from V and 3 bases from J, the junction contained 6 bases not matched to a gene. CDR3 protein: CASSVLDRGSYEQYF. CDR3 nucleotides: TGTGCCAGCAGTGTCCTGGACAGGGGGAGCTACGAGCAGTACTTC.

The J gene is TRBJ1-1, the V gene TRBV7-9, with D uncertain. Germline assignment: CDR1 SEHNR and CDR2 FQNEAQ (reference sequence). Trimming took 5 bases from V and 0 from J, leaving 7 bases between them. The CDR3 totals 13 residues. DNA of the CDR3: TGTGCCAGCAGCCGGGAGATGAACACTGAAGCTTTCTTT. Its translation: CASSREMNTEAFF.

The chain recombines TRBV5-1 with TRBJ1-3; 7 nucleotides align to TRBD1. Germline CDR1 is SGHRS and CDR2 is YFSETQ. Trimming took 3 bases from V and 5 from J; bases not matched to a gene: 2. The CDR3 has 13 residues. DNA of the CDR3: TGCGCCAGCAGCTCGGACAGGAGAAACACCATATATTTT. Protein sequence: CASSSDRRNTIYF.

This clone came up a few times. V is TRBV29-1 and J is TRBJ1-1; D is unclear. Trimming cost V 4 bases and J 7 bases, with 7 bases left between them. In germline, CDR1 is SQVTM, CDR2 ANQGSEA. The CDR3 has 10 amino acids. Written as DNA, the CDR3 is TGCAGCGTTGTTAGCTATGAAGCTTTCTTT. Protein product: CSVVSYEAFF.

The V and J genes are TRBV7-2 and TRBJ2-3; the D is unclear. The V end was cut by 4 bases, the J end by 6 bases, with 8 bases between. The CDR3 length is 12 residues. Germline V gene data show CDR1 as SGHTA and CDR2 as FQGNSA. The CDR3 reads CASSSFADTQYF. The CDR3 region has the DNA TGTGCCAGCAGCTCCTTTGCGGATACGCAGTATTTT. Based on the CDR3 plus reference TRBV7-2 and TRBJ2-3, the full variable domain is GAGVSQSPSNKVTEKGKDVELRCDPISGHTALYWYRQSLGQGLEFLIYFQGNSAPDKSGLPSDRFSAERTGGSVSTLTIQRTQQEDSAVYLCASSSFADTQYFGPGTRLTVL.

The chain employs TRBV27 and TRBJ2-1, with no clear D. This CDR3 spans 11 amino acids. Germline V CDR1 and CDR2: MNHEY, SMNVEV (reference sequence). Trimming took off 5 bases at V and 5 bases at J, with 4 bases between the two ends. Written as DNA, the CDR3 is TGTGCCAGCAGTCTCGACAATGAGCAGTTCTTC. Residues: CASSLDNEQFF.

The V gene is TRBV4-2, the J gene TRBJ2-7; TRBD2 is a possible D gene (5 bases). This CDR3 has 15 amino acids. Germline V gene sequence: CDR1 LGHNA, CDR2 YNFKEQ. The ends were cut back, 4 bases at V and 2 bases at J, with 15 bases in the middle. DNA of the CDR3: TGTGCCAGCAGCCCTGCGGTGAGGGCGGCCTACGAGCAGTACTTC. Translating gives CASSPAVRAAYEQYF.

The chain carries TRBV10-3 and TRBJ1-1; D is unresolved. V lost 8 bases and J lost 4, with 14 bases in between. This CDR3 contains 13 residues. Germline V gene lookup returns CDR1 ENHRY and CDR2 SYGVKD. In nucleotides, the CDR3 is TGTGCCATCCTTAAATCCGAGGGCACTGAAGCTTTCTTT. It encodes CAILKSEGTEAFF.

This rearrangement joins TRBV9 to TRBJ2-1; D not resolved. Trimming cost V 6 bases and J 9 bases, with 13 bases left between them. The CDR3 is 12 residues long. Germline V CDR1 and CDR2: SGDLS, YYNGEE. The CDR3 sequence: CASNVVNGEQFF. The CDR3 DNA reads as TGTGCCAGCAATGTTGTCAACGGTGAGCAGTTCTTC. The variable domain in full, completed from reference TRBV9 and TRBJ2-1, reads DSGVTQTPKHLITATGQRVTLRCSPRSGDLSVYWYQQSLDQGLQFLIQYYNGEERAKGNILERFSAQQFPDLHSELNLSSLELGDSALYFCASNVVNGEQFFGPGTRLTVL.